Given below is one T cell receptor (beta chain) in context. This clonotype came up a few times. No cognate antigen has been identified for it. Per-nucleotide qualities are absent, and no much larger clonotype sits a single base away. Inclusive of the bounding cysteine and phenylalanine, the CDR3 is 15 residues long. Kept here is only the CDR3 DNA, which spans 45 bases and is read in frame from base 1. V is shortened by 7 bases, J by 4 bases, and the region joining them spans 16 bases. The germline V gene encodes CDR1 WSHSY and CDR2 SAAADI. The sample belongs to a study of Graves' ophthalmopathy and Graves' hyperthyroidism (dated by TCRdb to 2016 to 2018). Regarding the research as a whole: A patient counted as having stable hyperthyroidism if there was no progression to ophthalmopathy within 18 months of follow-up. The study used signatures of the TCR beta repertoire to tell Graves' ophthalmopathy apart from Graves' hyperthyroidism and to predict which patients would progress to ophthalmopathy. In total, 135 blood samples were TCR-sequenced: some 40 ophthalmopathy, some 72 hyperthyroidism and about 17 hyperthyroidism-to-ophthalmopathy patients. A discovery set of 95 to 100 patients (roughly 41 ophthalmopathy, 55 to 65 stable hyperthyroidism) was enrolled to explore V-J signatures distinguishing ophthalmopathy from hyperthyroidism. An independent validation cohort was composed of around 19 hyperthyroidism patients and about 16 patients who later progressed from hyperthyroidism to ophthalmopathy. In a handful of hyperthyroidism patients, the T-cell repertoire of thyroid tissue was compared with the T-cell repertoire of blood. Following sample collection, hyperthyroidism patients were given methimazole at a starting dose of 30 mg daily, and ophthalmopathy patients were given high-dose intravenous methylprednisolone. What the study reported, not specific to this receptor: In validation, the model predicted ophthalmopathy progression with 70.59% sensitivity and less than 80% specificity; 12 predicted patients were CT-confirmed with GO in a median of roughly 6.8 months. No statistical method was used to predetermine the sample size, and group allocation was not hidden from the investigators. In cross-validation, the 13-signature model distinguished ophthalmopathy from stable hyperthyroidism with nearly 90% sensitivity and just under 84% specificity, and in the test set the corresponding values were roughly 78% and 74%. Among expanded thyroid clonotypes with frequency above 0.001, most also showed up in blood, which suggests that blood repertoires may reflect the thyroid immune response.

For repertoire sequencing, TCR beta CDR3 regions were amplified from RNA transcripts. HTBI primers and the Qiagen OneStep RT-PCR kit were used in a first-round RT-PCR, which was followed by a second-round multiplex PCR, size selection and purification. The libraries underwent paired-end sequencing with 100 bp reads on an Illumina HiSeq2000. Per the original workflow: SOAPnuke was used to process the reads, throwing out any read that had adapters, had uncalled bases, had a mean Phred below 15, or lacked an exact constant-primer or identifier match. COPE v1.2.5 was used to merge the high-quality paired reads. Unique nucleotide sequences were defined as clonotypes and aligned to IMGT TRB V, D and J references using MiTCR v1.1. Only V-J combinations with frequency above 0.0001 were analysed, covering 99% to 99.2% of repertoires. For each V-J combination, a TCR clonal expansion and chaos score was defined as the ratio of F50 clonal expansion to chaos observed in the TCRdist matrix. Features were reduced by Welch's t-statistics and random forest to 10 to 15 V-J combinations, which fed a naive Bayes classifier. The Morisita-Horn index was used to measure how similar the thyroid and blood repertoires were. The public reads were quality trimmed at Q25 with fastp and then assembled into clones with MiXCR by TCRdb, keeping productive beta chains. Under each unique CDR3 protein, matching rows form one entry showing the most common genes and DNA. TCRdb, not the original authors, processed these V and J calls. This sample holds roughly 1.1 million distinct CDR3 sequences; 35% to 45% were observed only once. The ten largest clones add up to approximately 12% of the sample.

Hyperthyroidism patients were newly diagnosed, were aged 18 to 65 years, and had a disease duration under 2 months. Patients with other autoimmune diseases, uncontrolled infections, pregnancy or lactation were excluded from the study. Clinical symptoms, serum thyroxine, TRAb, thyroid ultrasound and orbital computed tomography were used for diagnosis. Trizol reagent was used to extract the total RNA, and its quality was then checked on an Agilent 2100 Bioanalyzer. This clonotype was obtained from an adult man with Graves' hyperthyroidism. This chain joins TRBV10-2 to TRBJ2-2; TRBD2 is a possible D gene, resting on 7 matching bases. The sequenced material came from peripheral blood or thyroid tissue (not recorded which). CDR3 loop: CASTNWGGGTGELFF. The DNA reads TGCGCCAGCACAAATTGGGGGGGCGGCACCGGGGAGCTGTTTTTT.